The sequence of this T cell receptor (beta chain) was determined in a study of T-cell reconstitution after alpha-beta-depleted transplantation in children. Germline V CDR1 and CDR2: SGHTA, FQGNSA. The CDR3 is 15 residues long. The J segment lost 2 bases and the V segment lost 0 bases, leaving 1 base of the junction unmatched. Ten or more counts support this clonotype. Preparation of the TCRbeta library involved a method that used unique molecular identifiers. TCRdb used MiXCR to reprocess the PCR reads, holding one entry per CDR3 protein. The profile shows about 610,000 distinct CDR3 sequences, roughly a tenth of them singletons.

This clonotype was sampled from a human donor who donated a stem cell graft to a child with acute myeloid leukemia. The chain combines TRBV7-2 with TRBJ2-1, with TRBD1 identical over 7 bases. This specimen consisted of PBMCs from the stem cell graft donor, obtained from the stem cell graft. The CDR3 here is CASSLAGQAYNEQFF. The DNA for the CDR3 is TGTGCCAGCAGCTTAGCTGGACAGGCCTACAATGAGCAGTTCTTC.